The following is a TCR beta chain sequence with its context. Genomic DNA was the PCR template. Amplification of the beta chain CDR3 used 30 forward and 13 reverse multiplex primers. TCRdb passed the multiplex PCR reads through MiXCR, listing each CDR3 protein once. The data show around 300,000 distinct CDR3 sequences, 47% seen once. The CDR3 is 13 amino acids. The germline gives CDR1 MDHEN, CDR2 SYDVKM. Trimming removed 8 bases from V and 6 bases from J, with 16 bases in between. These data belong to a study of type 1 and type 2 diabetes patients. The source of this sequence is a man aged 18-30 years with type 2 diabetes. The V and J genes are TRBV28 and TRBJ1-1; tentative D call: TRBD1 (5 bases). Sample: peripheral blood mononuclear cells (PBMCs). In DNA form, the CDR3 reads TGTGCCAGCGGTGAGGGGCCGAGGGCTGAAGCTTTCTTT. Translating it yields CASGEGPRAEAFF.